This TCR beta chain was documented in a study of shared clonotypes between healthy human individuals. Profiled with immunoSEQ multiplex PCR; TCRdb holds only in-frame clones, not every one. The table shows roughly 1,100,000 clones, with approximately 72% occurring only once. This CDR3 is built from 15 residues. Trimming stripped 2 bases from V and 4 bases from J, with 14 bases between. CDR1 is MNHEY, CDR2 SVGAGI, per germline. Splitting of CD4+ cells produced CD45RA+ naive and CD45RA-negative memory subsets. The V gene is TRBV6-5, the J gene TRBJ2-5, with D tentatively TRBD1 or TRBD2 (5 bases each). The sequence came from a man younger than 30 in good health. Sequencing was performed on memory CD4+ T cells sorted from blood. The subset is: CD45RA-negative fraction. The CDR3 DNA sequence: TGTGCCAGCAGTTACGGGGACCCACTGGTAGAGACCCAGTACTTC. It is translated as CASSYGDPLVETQYF.